The 14 T cell receptor beta chains presented below share a single source sample, sequenced in a study of blood T cell repertoires in COVID-19. Sequenced by immunoSEQ multiplex PCR; TCRdb stores in-frame clones only, minus some. Of about 97,000 clones in the sample, 80% to 90% are singletons; the top ten hold 8.5% to 10%. Sequenced sample: peripheral blood. These receptors were taken from a man aged 40-50 years with active or convalescent COVID-19.

This chain uses TRBV5-1 with TRBJ1-4, with 8 bases lining up with TRBD1. Germline V CDR1 and CDR2: SGHRS, YFSETQ. CDR3 size: 14 residues. V lost 4 bases and J lost 8; bases outside the gene matches: 7. CDR3 sequence reads: CASSNGQGGEKLFF. In DNA form, the CDR3 reads TGCGCCAGCAGCAACGGACAGGGAGGAGAAAAACTGTTTTTT.

J is TRBJ1-6 and V is TRBV27; 8 bases align to TRBD1. Germline V gives CDR1 MNHEY, CDR2 SMNVEV (reference sequence). J gave up 8 bases and V 7 bases, and 4 bases lay outside the gene matches. This CDR3 has 13 residues. The CDR3 bases are TGTGCCAGCAAACAGGGGGGAGATTCACCCCTCCACTTT. This translates into CASKQGGDSPLHF.

The genes are TRBV12-5 and TRBJ2-7; TRBD1 might be the D (6 bases). This CDR3 has 15 residues. Trimming stripped 2 bases from V and 4 bases from J, with 15 bases between. Per the germline V gene, CDR1 is LGHNT and CDR2 is FRNRAP. The CDR3 bases are TGTGCTAGTGGTTTGTTCAGGGGCAGCCCTTACGAGCAGTACTTC. Translation gives CASGLFRGSPYEQYF.

The genes are TRBV29-1 and TRBJ2-1; TRBD1 aligns across 8 bases. Germline V gene lookup returns CDR1 SQVTM and CDR2 ANQGSEA. This CDR3 is built from 16 residues. V shed 4 bases, J shed 6 bases, and the junction held 14 bases outside the gene matches. CDR3 sequence (DNA): TGCAGCGTTGGAGGCGACAGGGGATTGATGGGCAATGAGCAGTTCTTC. This translates into CSVGGDRGLMGNEQFF.

V is TRBV7-3 and J is TRBJ2-6; D is undetermined. V gave up 5 bases and J gave up 0 bases, with 11 bases separating them. The CDR3 length is 16 residues. Germline V gene sequence: CDR1 SGHTA, CDR2 FQGTGA. The CDR3 DNA follows: TGTGCCAGCAGCAGAAAGATCGGCTCTGGGGCCAACGTCCTGACTTTC. It encodes CASSRKIGSGANVLTF.

This chain links TRBV19 with TRBJ1-5; no definite D call. V was trimmed by 3 bases and J by 6 bases, leaving 9 bases between them. The V gene's germline CDR1 is LNHDA and CDR2 SQIVND (reference sequence). The CDR3 is 13 amino acids. CDR3 DNA sequence: TGTGCCAGTAGTATGGAGGCTCTTCAGCCCCAGCATTTT. Encoded protein: CASSMEALQPQHF.

This chain joins TRBV4-3 and TRBJ1-2; 7 bases agree with TRBD1. The CDR3 has 13 residues. Trimming removed 2 bases from V and 3 bases from J; junction bases left unmatched: 0. Germline V lookup: CDR1 LGHNA, CDR2 YSLEER. The chain's CDR3 is CASSQTGDYGYTF. In nucleotides, the CDR3 is TGCGCCAGCAGCCAAACAGGGGACTATGGCTACACCTTC.

The chain combines TRBV2 with TRBJ1-2; the match to TRBD1 covers 10 bases. J lost 3 bases, V lost 11 bases, and 6 bases had no gene match. This CDR3 spans 13 amino acids. CDR1 is SNHLY and CDR2 is FYNNEI in the germline V gene. This CDR3 is CAGAGQGDYGYTF. CDR3 nucleotide sequence: TGTGCCGGAGCAGGACAGGGGGACTATGGCTACACCTTC.

This chain links TRBV9 with TRBJ1-1; TRBD1 matches 8 bases. CDR3 length: 14 amino acids. Germline V gives CDR1 SGDLS, CDR2 YYNGEE. The J segment lost 4 bases and the V segment lost 7 bases, leaving 9 bases of the junction unmatched. The DNA for the CDR3 is TGTGCCAGCTCCGGACAGGGTAGTAGCACTGAAGCTTTCTTT. Amino acids: CASSGQGSSTEAFF.

This sequence joins TRBV7-9 and TRBJ1-2, with D possibly matching TRBD1 (6 bases). CDR3 length: 14 residues. The V gene's germline CDR1 is SEHNR and CDR2 FQNEAQ (reference sequence). V lost 0 bases to trimming and J lost 7 bases, with 12 bases between them. The CDR3 bases are TGTGCCAGCAGCTTAGCCCTCGACAGGAGTGGCTACACCTTC. Translated, it gives CASSLALDRSGYTF. The whole variable domain, filled in from reference TRBV7-9 and TRBJ1-2, reads DTGVSQNPRHKITKRGQNVTFRCDPISEHNRLYWYRQTLGQGPEFLTYFQNEAQLEKSRLLSDRFSAERPKGSFSTLEIQRTEQGDSAMYLCASSLALDRSGYTFGSGTRLTVV.

This rearrangement joins TRBV7-6 to TRBJ2-6; no definite D call. This CDR3 is 13 amino acids long. Trimming stripped 0 bases from V and 7 bases from J, with 4 bases between. Germline CDR1 is SGHVS and CDR2 is FNYEAQ. CDR3 sequence: CASSLASANVLTF. In DNA form, the CDR3 reads TGTGCCAGCAGCTTAGCCAGTGCCAACGTCCTGACTTTC. The full variable domain, its missing parts supplied by reference TRBV7-6 and TRBJ2-6, is GAGVSQSPRYKVTKRGQDVALRCDPISGHVSLYWYRQALGQGPEFLTYFNYEAQQDKSGLPNDRFSAERPEGSISTLTIQRTEQRDSAMYRCASSLASANVLTFGAGSRLTVL.

The CDR3 sequence is CASRGTAQHF. The CDR3 DNA sequence: TGTGCCAGCAGGGGCACGGCCCAGCATTTT. The V call is TRBV19, the J call TRBJ1-5; possibly TRBD1 for D (6 bases). Germline V CDR1 and CDR2: LNHDA, SQIVND (reference sequence). The V and J ends lost 9 bases and 11 bases respectively, with 11 bases between them. The CDR3 runs to 10 residues.

As concerns this clone: Distinct nucleotide sequences in the sample also encode this CDR3. The genes are TRBV5-6 and TRBJ1-4; TRBD1 is a possible D gene (6 bases). Germline V lookup: CDR1 SGHDT, CDR2 YYEEEE. Trimming took 1 base from V and 5 from J, leaving 9 bases between them. CDR3 length: 14 residues. DNA of the CDR3: TGTGCCAGCAGCTTGTGGACAGCGAATGAAAAACTGTTTTTT. It translates to CASSLWTANEKLFF.

The V and J genes are TRBV6-5 and TRBJ1-4, with 8 bases fitting TRBD1. The germline CDR1 and CDR2 sequences are MNHEY and SVGAGI. The CDR3 length is 16 residues. The trim removed 2 bases at V and 6 bases at J, leaving 8 bases unmatched. The CDR3 sequence: CASSYGRTGNYEKLFF. CDR3 nucleotides: TGTGCCAGCAGTTACGGGAGGACAGGGAACTATGAAAAACTGTTTTTT.